Shown below are 6 T cell receptor beta chains from a single sample sequenced in a study of radiation and T cells in renal cell carcinoma. As for treatment: 15 Gy SBRT to primary tumor, nephrectomy 4 weeks later. Sequencing used immunoSEQ multiplex PCR; TCRdb keeps in-frame clones, though not all of them. The table lists about 4,300 clones, around two thirds of them singletons. Source: tumor tissue, taken from a patient whose treatment included radiotherapy and nephrectomy. The receptor set was obtained from a woman aged 60-75 years with renal cell carcinoma.

This clone occurred a few times. This chain uses TRBV19 with TRBJ1-5; D not resolved. V lost 7 bases, J lost 7 bases, and 11 bases lay in between. This CDR3 is built from 12 residues. Per germline, CDR1 LNHDA and CDR2 SQIVND (reference sequence). CDR3 amino acids: CASTGIGQPQHF. CDR3 nucleotides: TGTGCCAGTACAGGCATTGGCCAGCCCCAGCATTTT.

This clone was seen a handful of times. The chain recombines TRBV6-1 with TRBJ1-1, with TRBD1 as a possible D gene (6 bases). The germline V gene has CDR1 MNHNS and CDR2 SASEGT. Trimming cost V 11 bases and J 1 base, with 11 bases left between them. CDR3 length equals 12 residues. The CDR3 DNA is TGTGCCGGCGGACAGAGGAACACTGAAGCTTTCTTT. Translated: CAGGQRNTEAFF.

This clone was picked up a small number of times. This chain uses TRBV7-9 with TRBJ1-2; 7 nucleotides line up with TRBD1. This CDR3 comprises 14 residues. V shed 5 bases and J 7 bases; nucleotides not matched to a gene: 10. The V gene's germline CDR1 is SEHNR and CDR2 FQNEAQ (reference sequence). The CDR3, as DNA: TGTGCCAGCAGCCCCCCAGGGGGAACTTTTGGCTACACCTTC. It codes for CASSPPGGTFGYTF.

This clone was counted only a few times. V usage is TRBV6-5 and J usage is TRBJ1-2; no clear D gene. Trimming shortened V by 11 bases and J by 0 bases, and 16 bases separated the two germline ends. The CDR3 loop spans 14 amino acids. Germline V gives CDR1 MNHEY, CDR2 SVGAGI. The CDR3 region is CAPIAQTANYGYTF. The CDR3 nucleotides are TGTGCCCCCATTGCACAGACGGCTAACTATGGCTACACCTTC.

The chain joins TRBV11-3 to TRBJ2-2; TRBD1 matches 8 bases. The CDR3 is 16 amino acids. Germline V gene sequence: CDR1 SGHNT, CDR2 YENEEA. Trimming at V came to 4 bases and at J to 1 base, leaving 5 bases not matched to a gene. Here the CDR3 DNA reads TGTGCCAGCAGCTCCGGACAGGGAAGGAACACCGGGGAGCTGTTTTTT. Its protein is CASSSGQGRNTGELFF.

The J gene is TRBJ1-2, the V gene TRBV4-3; D remains ambiguous. The germline CDR1 and CDR2 sequences are LGHNA and YSLEER. The CDR3 length is 11 residues. V was cut by 4 bases and J by 14 bases, with 14 bases left in between. The CDR3 nucleotides read TGCGCCAGCAGCCGGGCCCCCATTCTGACCTTC. Translation gives CASSRAPILTF.